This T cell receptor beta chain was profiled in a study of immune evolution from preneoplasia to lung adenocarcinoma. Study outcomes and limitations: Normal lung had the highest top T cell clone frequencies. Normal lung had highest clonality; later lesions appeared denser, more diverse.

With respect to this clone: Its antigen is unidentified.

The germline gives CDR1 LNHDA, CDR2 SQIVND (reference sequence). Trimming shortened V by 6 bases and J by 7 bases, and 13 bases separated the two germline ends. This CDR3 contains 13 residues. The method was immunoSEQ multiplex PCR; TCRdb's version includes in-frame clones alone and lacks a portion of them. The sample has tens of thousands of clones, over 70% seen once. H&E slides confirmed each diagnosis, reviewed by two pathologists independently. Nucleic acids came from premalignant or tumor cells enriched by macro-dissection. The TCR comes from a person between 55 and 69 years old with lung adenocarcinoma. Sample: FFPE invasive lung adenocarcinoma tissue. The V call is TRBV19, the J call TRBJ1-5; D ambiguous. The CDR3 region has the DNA TGTGCCAGTAGGGGGAGGTTGGTCCAGCCCCAGCATTTT. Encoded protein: CASRGRLVQPQHF.